This TCR beta chain was profiled in a study of CD8 T cells in Susac syndrome. Random-hexamer reverse transcription was applied to about 0.45 to 1 ug RNA. The CDR3 of TCR beta was amplified by immunoSEQ multiplex PCR across 54 Vbeta and 13 Jbeta. TCRdb ran MiXCR on the immunoSEQ multiplex PCR reads and lists one entry per CDR3 protein. The sample has around 160,000 distinct CDR3 sequences, about 95% seen once. Worth noting for this clonotype: Its antigen is still unknown.

Regarding the study as a whole: The number of individuals included in the study's TCR sequencing and HLA analysis was acknowledged as relatively small.

CD8+ and CD4+ T cells circulating in blood were sequenced for TCR beta. Controls were healthy donors (matched for age and sex). The sequencing sample was made of CD4+ T cells from PBMCs. The receptor's source is a human donor in good health.

The CDR3 protein is CATSRVAGEQFF. CDR3 DNA: TGTGCCACCAGCAGAGTTGCGGGAGAGCAGTTCTTC. The chain joins TRBV15 to TRBJ2-1, with D possibly TRBD2 on 6 matching bases. Trimming removed 1 base at V and 10 bases at J, with 8 bases between. The CDR3 runs to 12 residues. Germline CDR1 LNHNV, CDR2 YYDKDF (reference sequence).